This T cell receptor beta chain came from a study of siplizumab effects on memory and regulatory T cells. Sequencing of each sample assayed roughly 100,000 TCR templates. Profiled with immunoSEQ multiplex PCR; TCRdb holds only in-frame clones, not every one. The data show about 110,000 clones, 85% to 95% seen once. The CDR3 is 15 residues long. The V and J ends lost 5 bases and 0 bases, in that order; junction bases with no gene match: 4. The germline CDR1 and CDR2 sequences are SGHDT and YYEEEE. A note on this clone: Its antigen is unknown.

Study-level results: Siplizumab significantly brought down the alloreactive sequences that trace back to unstimulated CD4+ memory cells. Apparently key alloresponse contributors, naive T cells also seemed more diverse than memory cells. Assignment to unstimulated subsets succeeded for only a minor fraction of the alloreactive clones.

V usage is TRBV5-6 and J usage is TRBJ1-1; 10 bases are a match to TRBD1. The source is a human donor in good health. The source material was CD4+ T cells sorted from blood. The CDR3 spells CASRRTGGLNTEAFF. The CDR3 nucleotides are TGTGCCAGCAGGCGGACAGGGGGATTGAACACTGAAGCTTTCTTT. Drawing the rest from reference TRBV5-6 and TRBJ1-1, the complete variable domain is DAGVTQSPTHLIKTRGQQVTLRCSPKSGHDTVSWYQQALGQGPQFIFQYYEEEERQRGNFPDRFSGHQFPNYSSELNVNALLLGDSALYLCASRRTGGLNTEAFFGQGTRLTVV.